A single sample is the source of the 7 T cell receptor beta chains below, sequenced in a study of OX40 agonist ivuxolimab in advanced cancers. Some clones are missing from TCRdb's copy, which holds only in-frame ones; the method was immunoSEQ multiplex PCR. The table has 60,000 to 65,000 clones, 80% to 95% seen once. This sample comprised CD4+ or CD8+ T cells sorted from blood, obtained in a trial of the OX40 agonist ivuxolimab. The receptors originated from an adult with an advanced solid tumor such as melanoma, head and neck, liver or kidney cancer.

CDR3 sequence reads: CASSELQGTIYF. For the CDR3, the DNA is TGTGCCAGCAGTGAACTCCAGGGTACCATATATTTT. This chain joins TRBV6-1 and TRBJ1-3; possible D gene TRBD1, 5 bases. CDR1 is MNHNS, CDR2 SASEGT, per germline. This CDR3 has 12 residues. V was shortened by 2 bases and J by 10 bases, with 9 bases between the two germline ends.

The CDR3 spells CASSPTGSGGYTF. DNA for the CDR3: TGTGCCAGCAGCCCGACCGGGAGTGGGGGCTACACCTTC. The rearrangement uses TRBV7-9 and TRBJ1-2; unclear D gene. CDR3 length: 13 residues. The germline CDR1 and CDR2 sequences are SEHNR and FQNEAQ (reference sequence). V was clipped by 5 bases and J by 8 bases, with 15 bases between them.

J is TRBJ2-1 and V is TRBV19; D remains unclear. V shed 6 bases and J shed 0 bases, with 12 bases lying between them. The CDR3 has 15 residues. Germline-derived CDR1 and CDR2 are LNHDA and SQIVND (reference sequence). CDR3 sequence reads: CASSPTRPSYNEQFF. CDR3 bases: TGTGCCAGTAGCCCTACCAGGCCCTCCTACAATGAGCAGTTCTTC.

This chain links TRBV19 with TRBJ2-1; TRBD2 matches at 7 bases. With V trimmed by 5 bases and J by 0 bases, 1 base remained unmatched. This CDR3 is 14 amino acids long. Per germline, CDR1 LNHDA and CDR2 SQIVND (reference sequence). The CDR3 DNA reads as TGTGCCAGTAGTCCGGGAGGCTCCTACAATGAGCAGTTCTTC. As protein: CASSPGGSYNEQFF.

The chain recombines TRBV12-5 with TRBJ1-1; D uncertain. CDR1 and CDR2 from the germline V gene are LGHNT and FRNRAP. The V and J ends lost 4 bases and 7 bases respectively, with 10 bases between them. CDR3 size: 12 residues. The CDR3 protein is CASGSRTIEAFF. The CDR3 bases are TGTGCTAGTGGTTCCAGAACGATTGAAGCTTTCTTT. The full variable domain, its missing parts supplied by reference TRBV12-5 and TRBJ1-1, is DARVTQTPRHKVTEMGQEVTMRCQPILGHNTVFWYRQTMMQGLELLAYFRNRAPLDDSGMPKDRFSAEMPDATLATLKIQPSEPRDSAVYFCASGSRTIEAFFGQGTRLTVV.

V usage is TRBV27 and J usage is TRBJ2-1; TRBD2 aligns across 10 bases. The CDR3 runs to 17 residues. V lost 5 bases to trimming and J lost 0 bases; unmatched junction nucleotides: 7. Germline-derived CDR1 and CDR2 are MNHEY and SMNVEV (reference sequence). CDR3 in DNA: TGTGCCAGCAGTACCTTAGCGGGGGGCACCTCCTACAATGAGCAGTTCTTC. Translated: CASSTLAGGTSYNEQFF.

For the CDR3, the DNA is TGTGCCAGTAAAAGGGGGCAAGAGCAGTACTTC. It yields the protein CASKRGQEQYF. This chain joins TRBV6-5 and TRBJ2-7; TRBD1 matches at 7 bases. V gave up 9 bases and J gave up 7 bases; unmatched junction bases: 6. Germline V CDR1 and CDR2: MNHEY, SVGAGI. The length of the CDR3 is 11 residues.